This T cell receptor beta chain was captured in a study of cytomegalovirus exposure and HLA in healthy donors. This CDR3 has 16 residues. Per germline, CDR1 MNHEY and CDR2 SMNVEV (reference sequence). Trimming cost V 7 bases and J 2 bases; bases outside gene matches: 10. It was with 60 Vbeta and 13 Jbeta primers that the PCR ran. The method was immunoSEQ multiplex PCR; TCRdb's version includes in-frame clones alone and lacks a portion of them. The data show about 140,000 clones, 75% seen once. The rearrangement links TRBV27 to TRBJ2-5; TRBD2 matches 10 bases. The specimen was PBMCs. The sequence derives from a man aged 18 to 30 in good health and CMV-seropositive. In DNA, the CDR3 is TGTGCCAGCAAACCGACCCGAGCGGGAGGGCAAGAGACCCAGTACTTC. This codes for CASKPTRAGGQETQYF.